This T cell receptor (beta chain) was sequenced for a study of CD8+CD57+ T cells in acquired aplastic anemia. Genomic DNA provided the template from which TCR beta VDJ and CDR3 profiles were obtained. Via MiXCR, TCRdb re-called the reads, giving one row per CDR3 protein. The sample contains approximately 470,000 distinct CDR3 sequences, over 25% of which appear only once. The authors sequenced patients whose flow cytometry had shown CD8+CD57+ cell expansion. This clonotype showed up just a few times. The ends were cut back, 2 bases at V and 3 bases at J, with 8 bases in the middle. Looked up from germline, CDR1 is GTSNPN and CDR2 is SVGIG (reference sequence). This CDR3 has 12 residues.

The genes are TRBV30 and TRBJ2-7; D remains unclear. The sample consisted of sorted CD4+, CD8+, or CD8+CD57+ T cells (not recorded which) from PBMCs. The TCR sequence derives from a human donor with aplastic anemia. This chain's CDR3 is CAWSKNSYEQYF. DNA for the CDR3: TGTGCCTGGAGTAAAAACAGCTACGAGCAGTACTTC.